The 8 T cell receptor beta chains reported below all come from one sample, sequenced in a study of identical twins. TCRdb reprocessed the 5' RACE reads via MiXCR and lists one record per CDR3 protein. Of about 890,000 distinct CDR3 sequences in the sample, roughly an eighth were seen once. The same data also went into a second study, on yellow fever vaccine responses in identical twins.

Material for sequencing was PBMCs. Receptors were obtained from a woman aged 18-30 years in good health.

This clonotype was counted only a few times. This chain links TRBV9 with TRBJ1-2; D not resolved. The CDR3 has 19 amino acids. The V end lost 3 bases, the J end lost 0 bases, and 24 bases lay between the germline ends. CDR1 and CDR2 from the germline V gene are SGDLS and YYNGEE. CDR3 DNA sequence: TGTGCCAGCAGCGACTCACTTAGGTGGGGTCAAGATGCTAACTATGGCTACACCTTC. This gives the protein CASSDSLRWGQDANYGYTF.

This clonotype was observed a handful of times. The chain recombines TRBV5-1 with TRBJ2-5; 12 bases line up with TRBD2. The CDR3 spans 16 residues. V trimming: 5 bases; J trimming: 2 bases; junction bases outside the gene matches: 7. Germline assignment: CDR1 SGHRS and CDR2 YFSETQ. The CDR3 bases are TGCGCCAGCAGTTTCCGAGGGACTAGCGGGCAAGAGACCCAGTACTTC. This translates into CASSFRGTSGQETQYF.

The chain recombines TRBV19 with TRBJ2-2; TRBD2 agrees at 12 bases. The CDR3 sequence is 18 residues long. Germline CDR1 LNHDA, CDR2 SQIVND (reference sequence). V was clipped by 6 bases and J by 0 bases; unmatched bases: 8. DNA of the CDR3: TGTGCCAGTAGAGGCCCCCTAGCGGGAGGGCCGAACACCGGGGAGCTGTTTTTT. Translated, it gives CASRGPLAGGPNTGELFF.

The chain is built from TRBV12-3 or TRBV12-4 and TRBJ2-2; D is unclear. The V end was cut by 4 bases, the J end by 4 bases, with 10 bases between. The CDR3 covers 14 residues. The CDR3: CASSYGGVTGELFF. The CDR3 region has the DNA TGTGCCAGCAGTTACGGTGGGGTCACCGGGGAGCTGTTTTTT.

The chain recombines TRBV29-1 with TRBJ2-5; TRBD1 matches 8 bases. Trimming at V came to 6 bases and at J to 1 base, leaving 13 bases not matched to a gene. Germline CDR1 is SQVTM and CDR2 is ANQGSEA. The CDR3 extends over 16 amino acids. The CDR3 is CSVAKEDRACQETQYF. The DNA of the CDR3 is TGCAGCGTAGCCAAGGAGGACAGGGCATGCCAAGAGACCCAGTACTTC.

In this sample, this clonotype turned up many times. The J gene is TRBJ2-1, the V gene TRBV20-1; TRBD2 matches 7 bases. This CDR3 has 12 residues. J was trimmed by 9 bases and V by 3 bases; bases with no gene match: 5. CDR1 and CDR2 from the germline V gene are DFQATT and SNEGSKA (reference sequence). CDR3 in amino acids: CSASEWEGEQFF. The CDR3 nucleotides are TGCAGTGCTAGTGAGTGGGAGGGTGAGCAGTTCTTC.

This clonotype was picked up a small number of times. The V gene is TRBV3-1, the J gene TRBJ1-2, with a possible D match to TRBD1 (5 bases). The V end lost 8 bases, the J end lost 0 bases, and 16 bases lay between the germline ends. The CDR3 spans 15 residues. Germline values: CDR1 LGHDT, CDR2 YNNKEL (reference sequence). The chain's CDR3 is CASAIGTGTNYGYTF. The DNA for the CDR3 is TGTGCCAGCGCCATAGGGACCGGTACTAACTATGGCTACACCTTC. The full variable domain, completed using reference TRBV3-1 and TRBJ1-2, is DTAVSQTPKYLVTQMGNDKSIKCEQNLGHDTMYWYKQDSKKFLKIMFSYNNKELIINETVPNRFSPKSPDKAHLNLHINSLELGDSAVYFCASAIGTGTNYGYTFGSGTRLTVV.

This clonotype has a handful of counts. The rearrangement uses TRBV3-1 and TRBJ2-7; D ambiguous. This CDR3 contains 18 residues. Germline loops: CDR1 LGHDT, CDR2 YNNKEL (reference sequence). Trimming stripped 0 bases from V and 5 bases from J, with 23 bases between. The CDR3 coding sequence is TGTGCCAGCAGCCAAGATTTGTCTCCAGTTTTGGGGTTTGACGAGCAGTACTTC. This translates into CASSQDLSPVLGFDEQYF.